This TCR beta chain originates from a study of radiation and T cells in renal cell carcinoma. Stated time point: baseline pretreatment blood. Treatment denoted: 15 Gy SBRT to primary tumor, nephrectomy 4 weeks later. V was shortened by 3 bases and J by 8 bases, with 13 bases between the two germline ends. The CDR3 has 13 amino acids. Germline V gene data show CDR1 as WNHNN and CDR2 as SYGVQD (reference sequence). Only in-frame clones appear in the TCRdb table, and some are missing; sequencing was by immunoSEQ multiplex PCR. Of 45,000 or so clones detected, approximately 80% appear once; the ten largest clones hold 30% to 35%.

This sequence joins TRBV10-1 and TRBJ1-2; no definite D call. The material sequenced was blood, taken from a patient whose treatment included radiotherapy and nephrectomy. The clonotype comes from a woman in her 70s with renal cell carcinoma. The CDR3 loop reads CASSDRPERGYTF. CDR3 coding DNA: TGCGCCAGCAGTGATCGACCAGAGCGGGGCTACACCTTC.